The present entry profiles one T cell receptor beta chain with its context. No cognate antigen has been identified for it. No base quality information exists; no much larger clone differs at one position. To prepare the library, the immunoSEQ multiplex PCR assay was applied. TCR beta CDR3 sequencing was performed on DNA from the cultured, isolated CD4+ T cells. The published analysis was carried out like this. The analysis removed non-productive TCR sequences, trimmed reads to the CDR3 region, and retained only CDR3s that were 7 or more amino acids long. The MANAFEST web app was used to pick out antigen-specific clonotypes by comparing their expansion in peptide wells with that in reference cultures. To be called positive, a clone needed expansion at FDR<0.05 compared with the reference and with all other wells, an odds ratio greater than 5, and a frequency greater than 0.1% in two replicate wells. Cross-reactive clonotypes were defined as significantly expanded in SARS-CoV-2 spike wells and in at least one common cold coronavirus spike condition. Levenshtein distance calculated with the stringdist R package was used to assess CDR3 similarity, and unrooted trees were constructed with ape in R 3.6.1. TCRdb retrieved this table from immuneACCESS and kept in-frame rearrangements only. Not all clones are present; in checked studies, unresolved V genes account for under half, and no reason is known for the remainder. That table is the source of V, J and clone size, and D and trimming were worked out from the DNA. For this sample there are more than 20,000 clones; around four fifths appear just once. The top ten hold over 7.5% of the sample.

In the ViraFEST assay, PBMC were stimulated with viral peptide pools, and TCR sequencing was then used to find antigen-specific CD4+ T cell clonotypes based on their expansion. After more than nine days of culture, CD4+ T cells were isolated with the EasySep CD4+ T cell isolation kit. Two doses of either the BNT162b2 or the mRNA-1273 mRNA SARS-CoV-2 vaccine were administered to participants. Healthy vaccine recipients had no prior SARS-CoV-2 infection, confirmed by negative nucleocapsid antibodies before and after vaccination. About 2.1 million PBMC per well were cultured in IMDM with 5% human AB serum, 10 IU/ml IL-2 and gentamicin, plus 10 ug/ml peptides. On days 3 and 7, half of the culture medium was replaced with fresh IL-2-containing medium. Unless noted otherwise, every peptide stimulation condition was cultured in triplicate wells. Using Ficoll-Paque Plus gradient centrifugation, PBMC were separated from whole blood and then either used fresh or cryopreserved at -140C. The overlapping peptide pools covered the spike proteins of SARS-CoV-2 as well as those of the common cold coronaviruses HCoV-NL63, HCoV-OC43 and HCoV-229E. The QIAamp micro DNA kit was used to extract genomic DNA from the cultured CD4+ T cells.

The data are from a study of vaccination effects on CD4 cells after COVID-19 (dated by TCRdb to 2021 to 2024). Looking at the study overall: Post-vaccine samples across the study were collected a median of 72 days after the second dose, with a range of 14 to 241. The study compared SARS-CoV-2 spike-specific CD4+ TCR repertoires before and after mRNA vaccination in COVID-19 convalescent patients and infection-naive vaccine recipients. The full study included some 10 COVID-19 convalescent patients and a few SARS-CoV-2-naive healthy vaccine recipients. Cultures from other donors in the study were sequenced with the Oncomine TCR Beta short-read assay on an Illumina iSeq 100.

The paper as a whole reports these results and caveats: Clones induced by infection and clones induced by vaccination both contracted markedly at late timepoints after vaccination, which fits with T cell responses waning over time. Only a small number of convalescent patients were included, and no early post-infection timepoints were available, which limited the study. In healthy vaccine recipients, vaccine-induced clones were almost all SARS-CoV-2 mono-reactive, with only 1 of 255 cross-reactive with common cold coronaviruses.

Via the germline V gene, CDR1 is SQVTM and CDR2 ANQGSEA. Unmatched junction bases come to 6, with V trimmed by 6 bases and J by 7 bases. There are 12 amino acids in the CDR3, from cysteine to phenylalanine inclusive. Only the CDR3 DNA stays, 36 bases, in frame from base 1. The sequence derives from a human donor who received a COVID-19 vaccine. The sequencing used CD4+ T cells from PBMCs cultured with SARS-CoV-2 spike peptides, collected after COVID-19 vaccination. The label giving this sample's cell subset or site can be read as: SARS-CoV-2 spike overlapping peptide pool stimulation. The receptor chain draws on TRBV29-1 and TRBJ2-1; 7 middle bases align to TRBD1. Read as DNA, the sequence is TGCAGCGTAGACAGGGTCGAGAATGAGCAGTTCTTC. This encodes CSVDRVENEQFF.